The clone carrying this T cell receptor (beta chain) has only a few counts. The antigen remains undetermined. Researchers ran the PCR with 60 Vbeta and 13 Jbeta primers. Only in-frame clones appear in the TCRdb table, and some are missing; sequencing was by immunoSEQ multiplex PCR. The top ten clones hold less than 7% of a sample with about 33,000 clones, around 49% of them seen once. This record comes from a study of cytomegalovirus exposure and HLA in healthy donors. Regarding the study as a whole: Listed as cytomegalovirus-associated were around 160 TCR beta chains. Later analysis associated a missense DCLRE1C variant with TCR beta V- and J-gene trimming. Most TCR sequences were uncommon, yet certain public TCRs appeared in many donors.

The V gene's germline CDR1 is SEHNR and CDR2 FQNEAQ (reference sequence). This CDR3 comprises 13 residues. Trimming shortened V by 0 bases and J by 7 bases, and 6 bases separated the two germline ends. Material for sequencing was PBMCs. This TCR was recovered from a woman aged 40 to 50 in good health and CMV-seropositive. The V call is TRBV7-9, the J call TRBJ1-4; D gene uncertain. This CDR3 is CASSLAGSEKLFF. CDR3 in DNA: TGTGCCAGCAGCTTAGCAGGGAGTGAAAAACTGTTTTTT.